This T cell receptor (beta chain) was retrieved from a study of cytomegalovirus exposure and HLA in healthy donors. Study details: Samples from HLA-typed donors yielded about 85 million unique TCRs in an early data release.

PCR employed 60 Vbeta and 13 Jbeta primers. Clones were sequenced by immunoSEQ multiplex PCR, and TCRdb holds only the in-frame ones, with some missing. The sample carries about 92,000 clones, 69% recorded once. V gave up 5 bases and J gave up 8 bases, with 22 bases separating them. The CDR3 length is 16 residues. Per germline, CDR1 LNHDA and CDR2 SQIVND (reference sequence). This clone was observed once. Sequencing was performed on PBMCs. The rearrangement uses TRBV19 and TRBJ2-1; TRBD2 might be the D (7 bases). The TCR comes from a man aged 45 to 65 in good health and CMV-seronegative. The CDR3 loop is CASSSSRGGSFYEQFF. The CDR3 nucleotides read TGTGCCAGTAGTTCCTCGAGGGGGGGCTCCTTCTATGAGCAGTTCTTC.